These T cell receptor beta chains were read from a single sample in a study of blood T cell repertoires in COVID-19. Only in-frame clones appear in the TCRdb table, and some are missing; sequencing was by immunoSEQ multiplex PCR. The repertoire holds 150,000 to 200,000 clones, with around 87% as singletons. The sample consisted of peripheral blood. Every receptor here comes from a man between 18 and 35 years old with acute or convalescent COVID-19. Both conserved end residues are part of each CDR3. D genes are given only for firm matches. Size tells how often a clone was seen (once, few, many) or the class of an expanded clone, and some rows leave it out.

V	J	size	D	DNA	CDR3
TRBV7-9	TRBJ2-7	-	TRBD2	TGTGCCAGCAGCTTAACCGGGACTAGCGACGAGCAGTACTTC	CASSLTGTSDEQYF
TRBV24-1	TRBJ1-5	-	-	TGTGCCACCAGTGATTCGGGAAATCAGCCCCAGCATTTT	CATSDSGNQPQHF
TRBV15	TRBJ2-3	-	TRBD2	TGTGCCACCAGCCCTAGGGGCGGGGGGGCGAAGTTAACAGATACGCAGTATTTT	CATSPRGGGAKLTDTQYF
TRBV3-1/TRBV3-2	TRBJ2-2	once	-	TGTGCCAGCAGCCTCGCGGGGGGGGAGCTGTTTTTT	CASSLAGGELFF
TRBV15	TRBJ1-1	-	-	TGTGCCACAAGCCGAGGGGGAGGTATGAACACTGAAGCTTTCTTT	CATSRGGGMNTEAFF
TRBV30	TRBJ1-5	-	-	TGTGCCTGGAGTGTAAGGTTATCTCGCGGACTCAATCAGCCCCAGCATTTT	CAWSVRLSRGLNQPQHF
TRBV11-1	TRBJ2-5	-	-	TGTGCCAGCGGGGGGGCCACGGAGACCCAGTACTTC	CASGGATETQYF
TRBV27	TRBJ1-4	-	TRBD1	TGTGCCAGCAGTTTGTGGACAGGGAGGGATAATGAAAAACTGTTTTTT	CASSLWTGRDNEKLFF
TRBV3-1/TRBV3-2	TRBJ2-5	-	TRBD2	TGTGCCAGCAGCCAAGTGGATGGCGGGGGGCAAGAGACCCAGTACTTC	CASSQVDGGGQETQYF
TRBV19	TRBJ1-1	-	-	TGTGCCAGTAGTACTAGCCTCAGTGGGGCGGGAGTGAACACTGAAGCTTTCTTT	CASSTSLSGAGVNTEAFF
TRBV9	TRBJ1-2	few	TRBD1	TGTGCCAGCAGCGGTTCGAAGGGGGCCTATGGCTACACCTTC	CASSGSKGAYGYTF
TRBV4-1	TRBJ1-2	-	TRBD1	TGCGCCAGCAGCCAACCCAGACAGGGGAATGGCTACACCTTC	CASSQPRQGNGYTF
TRBV11-2	TRBJ2-7	-	-	TGTGCCAGCAGCTTAGCGGGCGGGACTGCACCCTACGAGCAGTACTTC	CASSLAGGTAPYEQYF
TRBV30	TRBJ1-5	-	-	TGTGCCTGGAGGACGGCGGGAAGCGGGAATCAGCCCCAGCATTTT	CAWRTAGSGNQPQHF
TRBV24-1	TRBJ2-7	-	-	TGTGCCACCAGTGAAGGCGGTGACGAGCAGTACTTC	CATSEGGDEQYF